What follows are 17 T cell receptor beta chains derived from one specimen sequenced in a study of beta chain features in type 1 diabetes. The whole isolated RNA underwent reverse transcription, so sequencing captured expressed TCRB transcripts. TCRdb's table, derived via immunoSEQ multiplex PCR, lists solely in-frame clones and lacks some. The table has 810,000 or so clones, under 20% seen once. Material: naive CD4+ T cells from blood. Receptors were obtained from a woman aged 18-30 years in good health.

This clone appeared many times. The chain joins TRBV10-3 to TRBJ2-5; D is uncertain. Trimming cost V 10 bases and J 1 base, with 10 bases left between them. This CDR3 has 12 amino acids. Looked up from germline, CDR1 is ENHRY and CDR2 is SYGVKD. CDR3 bases: TGTGCCACCGCCACGGCCCAAGAGACCCAGTACTTC. Its protein is CATATAQETQYF.

This rearrangement joins TRBV7-9 to TRBJ1-4; D gene uncertain. V lost 8 bases, J lost 6 bases, and 19 bases lay in between. The CDR3 is made up of 15 amino acids. Per germline, CDR1 SEHNR and CDR2 FQNEAQ (reference sequence). The CDR3 region has the DNA TGTGCCAGCTCATTTCGGGCAAATTCGGATGAAAAACTGTTTTTT. Its protein is CASSFRANSDEKLFF.

The genes are TRBV6-6 and TRBJ2-1; 8 bases match TRBD2. Looked up from germline, CDR1 is MNHNY and CDR2 is SVGAGI (reference sequence). The CDR3 is 14 residues long. The V gene end was trimmed by 2 bases and the J gene end by 8 bases; junction bases not matched to a gene: 5. CDR3 sequence (DNA): TGTGCCAGCAGTTACGGGGCGGGAGGCTATGAGCAGTTCTTC. Translating gives CASSYGAGGYEQFF.

This clone appeared a few times. This chain links TRBV27 with TRBJ2-1; 7 bases are a match to TRBD2. The CDR3 covers 19 residues. With V trimmed by 2 bases and J by 0 bases, 13 bases remained unmatched. CDR1 and CDR2 from the germline V gene are MNHEY and SMNVEV (reference sequence). CDR3 sequence reads: CASSLKSSFRLASYNEQFF. CDR3 sequence (DNA): TGTGCCAGCAGTTTAAAGAGTAGCTTCCGACTAGCCTCCTACAATGAGCAGTTCTTC.

This clone was seen only a few times. V is TRBV11-2 and J is TRBJ2-1, with D possibly matching TRBD2 (5 bases). The V gene's germline CDR1 is SGHAT and CDR2 FQNNGV. The germline V and J ends were trimmed by 3 bases and 10 bases, with 19 bases remaining between them. The CDR3 is 15 residues long. As DNA, the CDR3 is TGTGCCAGCAGCTTTGTCACTAGAATGGTTGAGGAGCAGTTCTTC. This sequence encodes CASSFVTRMVEEQFF.

This chain joins TRBV7-3 and TRBJ2-3; D is uncertain. Germline CDR1 is SGHTA and CDR2 is FQGTGA. This CDR3 has 13 amino acids. The V end was cut by 4 bases, the J end by 5 bases, with 10 bases between. The CDR3 nucleotides are TGTGCCAGCAGCTCCAACCCGGGAGATACGCAGTATTTT. Translated: CASSSNPGDTQYF.

The gene calls are TRBV5-1 and TRBJ1-4, with D possibly being TRBD1 (6 bases). Germline CDR1 is SGHRS and CDR2 is YFSETQ. Trimming removed 4 bases from V and 3 bases from J, with 13 bases in between. The CDR3 sequence is 15 residues long. The CDR3 reads CASSDSGTPNEKLFF. CDR3 nucleotides: TGCGCCAGCAGCGATTCCGGGACACCTAATGAAAAACTGTTTTTT.

This clone was recorded a few times. J is TRBJ2-1 and V is TRBV2, with TRBD2 matching over 11 bases. V gave up 6 bases and J gave up 16 bases; unmatched junction bases: 17. The CDR3 length is 15 residues. Germline values: CDR1 SNHLY, CDR2 FYNNEI. For the CDR3, the DNA is TGTGCCAGCAGGGAACTAGCGGGAGCCCTCGTTTTGGGATTCTTC. It encodes CASRELAGALVLGFF.

The chain's CDR3 is CASSMIYSGYTF. The CDR3 coding sequence is TGTGCCAGTAGTATGATCTATTCTGGCTACACCTTC. The chain uses TRBV19 and TRBJ1-2; no firm D call. Germline V gene sequence: CDR1 LNHDA, CDR2 SQIVND (reference sequence). V lost 3 bases and J lost 7, with 9 bases in between. The CDR3 is 12 amino acids.

The sample holds a few counts of this clone. Other DNA variants within this sample encode the same CDR3. The CDR3 spells CASSLAGGYEQYF. DNA of the CDR3: TGTGCCAGCAGCTTAGCTGGAGGCTACGAGCAGTACTTC. The chain combines TRBV7-9 with TRBJ2-7; TRBD2 is a possible D gene (5 bases). Germline lookup yields CDR1 SEHNR and CDR2 FQNEAQ (reference sequence). The CDR3 has 13 residues. Trimming cost V 0 bases and J 3 bases, with 6 bases left between them.

This rearrangement joins TRBV7-2 to TRBJ2-7; D could derive from TRBD1 or TRBD2 (5 bases each). The germline V gene encodes CDR1 SGHTA and CDR2 FQGNSA. The CDR3 loop spans 13 amino acids. Trimming left V 6 bases short and J 2 bases short, with 11 bases between. The CDR3 bases are TGTGCCAGCAGGATCGGGGCCACCTACGAGCAGTACTTC. It specifies CASRIGATYEQYF.

In this sample, this clone turned up a few times. This sequence joins TRBV5-4 and TRBJ1-1; D is unclear. The V end was cut by 4 bases, the J end by 0 bases, with 7 bases between. This CDR3 is 13 amino acids long. Germline V gene data show CDR1 as SGHNT and CDR2 as YYREEE (reference sequence). CDR3 region: CASSEQLNTEAFF. CDR3 DNA: TGTGCCAGCAGCGAGCAGCTGAACACTGAAGCTTTCTTT.

This rearrangement joins TRBV15 to TRBJ2-5; 9 bases agree with TRBD1. V lost 0 bases and J lost 5; bases outside the gene matches: 10. The CDR3 is 17 amino acids. The germline V gene encodes CDR1 LNHNV and CDR2 YYDKDF (reference sequence). The chain's CDR3 is CATSRERSGTGRETQYF. CDR3 bases: TGTGCCACCAGCAGAGAGAGGTCCGGGACAGGGAGGGAGACCCAGTACTTC.

The chain combines TRBV2 with TRBJ2-7, with D perhaps being TRBD1 or TRBD2 (5 bases each). Germline CDR1 reads SNHLY; CDR2 reads FYNNEI. V was trimmed by 7 bases and J by 3 bases, leaving 13 bases between them. The CDR3 totals 13 residues. The CDR3 coding sequence is TGTGCCAGCACCAAGGCAGGGAGCTACGAGCAGTACTTC. Amino acids: CASTKAGSYEQYF.

The chain links TRBV6-1 to TRBJ2-2, with D tentatively TRBD2 (5 bases). Per the germline V gene, CDR1 is MNHNS and CDR2 is SASEGT. The CDR3 is 13 residues long. The ends were cut back, 2 bases at V and 5 bases at J, with 6 bases in the middle. The CDR3 coding sequence is TGTGCCAGCAGTGAAACGGGGACCGGGGAGCTGTTTTTT. Its protein is CASSETGTGELFF.

This clone was recorded a few times. This chain joins TRBV4-2 and TRBJ2-2; the D gene is possibly TRBD1 (6 bases). The CDR3 contains 15 residues. The germline V gene has CDR1 LGHNA and CDR2 YNFKEQ. The germline V and J ends were trimmed by 0 bases and 4 bases, with 9 bases remaining between them. The CDR3 region has the DNA TGTGCCAGCAGCCAAGAGATAGGGGGCACCGGGGAGCTGTTTTTT. Its translation is CASSQEIGGTGELFF.

This clone occurred a few times. In the same sample, other DNA sequences code for this CDR3. The chain has TRBV4-3 and TRBJ2-5; D not certain. With 1 base removed from V and 1 base from J, the gap between germline ends came to 7 bases. Looked up from germline, CDR1 is LGHNA and CDR2 is YSLEER. This CDR3 contains 14 residues. In nucleotides, the CDR3 is TGCGCCAGCAGCCAAGTTATCGGCCAAGAGACCCAGTACTTC. Translated: CASSQVIGQETQYF.